Below, 12 T cell receptor beta chains from the same sample are listed, as sequenced in a study of T cells in Graves' hyperthyroidism and ophthalmopathy. TCR beta CDR3 sequences were amplified from RNA transcripts. TCR CDR3 regions were first amplified by RT-PCR with HTBI primers. MiXCR, run by TCRdb on the multiplex PCR reads, gives a single entry per CDR3 protein. The table has about 400,000 distinct CDR3 sequences, about 15% seen once. Sequenced material: blood. The receptors were sampled from a man younger than 35 with Graves' ophthalmopathy.

With respect to this clonotype: This may be a read error, as it is one base from a much larger clone. CDR3 nucleotides: TGCGCCAGCGGCCTGGGACTAGCGGGAGGGAATTACGAGCAGTACTTC. This sequence encodes CASGLGLAGGNYEQYF. This sequence joins TRBV5-1 and TRBJ2-7; 16 nucleotides align to TRBD2. The germline gives CDR1 SGHRS, CDR2 YFSETQ. Losses at the gene ends were 7 bases for V and 4 bases for J; bases not matched to a gene: 8. CDR3 length equals 16 residues.

The rearrangement links TRBV6-2 or TRBV6-3 to TRBJ1-2; 9 bases are a match to TRBD1. CDR1 is MNHEY, CDR2 SVGEGT, per germline. The J segment lost 1 base and the V segment lost 5 bases, leaving 8 bases of the junction unmatched. The CDR3 sequence is 16 residues long. This chain's CDR3 is CASSGDRAALNYGYTF. The CDR3, as DNA: TGTGCCAGCAGTGGGGACAGGGCCGCGCTTAACTATGGCTACACCTTC.

About this clonotype itself: A much larger clone lies one base from this, so it may be a read error. The V gene is TRBV27, the J gene TRBJ2-5; D gene ambiguous. The germline V gene has CDR1 MNHEY and CDR2 SMNVEV (reference sequence). The CDR3 contains 15 residues. Deletions cut 3 bases from V and 4 bases from J, with 15 bases between. CDR3 nucleotides: TGTGCCAGCAGTTTCGGCAGTCCCCCCCGAGAGACCCAGTACTTC. It specifies CASSFGSPPRETQYF.

This clonotype appeared many times. The chain recombines TRBV19 with TRBJ2-7; 7 nucleotides match TRBD2. With 4 bases clipped from V and 2 bases from J, the junction kept 11 bases outside the gene matches. Per the germline V gene, CDR1 is LNHDA and CDR2 is SQIVND (reference sequence). CDR3 length: 16 residues. CDR3 residues: CASSRALLATPYEQYF. The CDR3, as DNA: TGTGCCAGTAGTAGAGCCCTACTAGCGACCCCCTACGAGCAGTACTTC.

This clonotype was seen at least ten times. V is TRBV12-3 or TRBV12-4 and J is TRBJ2-1; 12 bases line up with TRBD2. The CDR3 extends over 14 amino acids. With V trimmed by 5 bases and J by 5 bases, 1 base remained unmatched. In nucleotides, the CDR3 is TGTGCCAGCAGTACTAGCGGGGGGAACAATGAGCAGTTCTTC. It is translated as CASSTSGGNNEQFF.

This clonotype was detected ten times or more. This chain links TRBV6-1 with TRBJ1-6; the D gene is possibly TRBD1 (6 bases). This CDR3 is 14 amino acids long. V was trimmed by 4 bases and J by 10 bases, leaving 14 bases between them. CDR1 MNHNS and CDR2 SASEGT come from the germline V gene. For the CDR3, the DNA is TGTGCCAGCAGTGGGACCGGGACAAGGTCACCCCTCCACTTT. Translated, it gives CASSGTGTRSPLHF.

This clonotype appeared many times. This rearrangement joins TRBV5-1 to TRBJ2-1, with TRBD1 matching over 7 bases. The V gene's germline CDR1 is SGHRS and CDR2 YFSETQ. Trimming cost V 1 base and J 6 bases; bases outside gene matches: 7. CDR3 length: 15 amino acids. The CDR3 sequence is CASSLFGAGGNEQFF. The CDR3 region has the DNA TGCGCCAGCAGCTTGTTCGGGGCAGGGGGCAATGAGCAGTTCTTC.

This clonotype was detected only a few times. J is TRBJ1-2 and V is TRBV12-3 or TRBV12-4; the D gene is possibly TRBD1 (6 bases). CDR3 length: 15 residues. The V end was cut by 1 base, the J end by 1 base, with 10 bases between. The CDR3 here is CASSLGGQINYGYTF. CDR3 sequence (DNA): TGTGCCAGCAGTTTAGGAGGACAGATTAACTATGGCTACACCTTC.

At least ten counts were recorded for this clonotype. The rearrangement links TRBV13 to TRBJ2-1, with D possibly matching TRBD2 (7 bases). Deletions cut 5 bases from V and 9 bases from J, with 17 bases between. CDR1 PRHDT and CDR2 FYEKMQ come from the germline V gene (reference sequence). This CDR3 is 14 amino acids long. This CDR3 reads CASSPGAGGGEQFF. The CDR3 DNA follows: TGTGCCAGCAGCCCGGGGGCTGGGGGGGGTGAGCAGTTCTTC.

This clonotype was recorded at least ten times. The chain links TRBV30 to TRBJ1-6, with a possible D match to TRBD1 (6 bases). Per the germline V gene, CDR1 is GTSNPN and CDR2 is SVGIG (reference sequence). The CDR3 has 14 residues. With 1 base removed from V and 5 bases from J, the gap between germline ends came to 9 bases. The CDR3 nucleotides read TGTGCCTGGAGTGGGAGGACAGATAATTCACCCCTCCACTTT. It yields the protein CAWSGRTDNSPLHF.

This clonotype was picked up a small number of times. This chain uses TRBV14 with TRBJ2-7, with TRBD1 matching 7 bases. Germline assignment: CDR1 SGHDN and CDR2 FVKESK. This CDR3 region has 14 residues. The J segment lost 5 bases and the V segment lost 1 base, leaving 5 bases of the junction unmatched. CDR3 sequence: CASSQVFRGNEQYF. The CDR3 DNA is TGTGCCAGCAGCCAAGTTTTCAGGGGGAACGAGCAGTACTTC.

This clonotype was counted at least ten times. The gene calls are TRBV20-1 and TRBJ2-3, with no clear D. The germline CDR1 and CDR2 sequences are DFQATT and SNEGSKA (reference sequence). V was pared by 3 bases and J by 8 bases, with 12 bases between. The CDR3 runs to 12 residues. The CDR3 coding sequence is TGCAGTGCTAGCGTAGGGTTGGGTACGCAGTATTTT. Translated: CSASVGLGTQYF.